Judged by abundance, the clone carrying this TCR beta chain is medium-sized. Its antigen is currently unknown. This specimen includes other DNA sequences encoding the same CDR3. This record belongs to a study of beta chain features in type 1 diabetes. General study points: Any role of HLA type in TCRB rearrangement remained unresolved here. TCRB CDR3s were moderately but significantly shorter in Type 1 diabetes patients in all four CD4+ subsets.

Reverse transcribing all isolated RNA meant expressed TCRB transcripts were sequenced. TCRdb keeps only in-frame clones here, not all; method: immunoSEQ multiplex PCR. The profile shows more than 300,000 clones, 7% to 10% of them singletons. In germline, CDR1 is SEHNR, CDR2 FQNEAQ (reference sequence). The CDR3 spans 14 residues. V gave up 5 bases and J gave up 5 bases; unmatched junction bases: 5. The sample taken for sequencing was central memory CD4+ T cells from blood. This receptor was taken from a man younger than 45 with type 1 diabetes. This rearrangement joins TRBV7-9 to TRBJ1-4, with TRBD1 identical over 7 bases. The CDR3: CASSLRDSNEKLFF. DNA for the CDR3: TGTGCCAGCAGCCTAAGGGACAGCAATGAAAAACTGTTTTTT.